This T cell receptor beta chain originates from a study of shared clonotypes between healthy human individuals. Sorted-subset replicate PCR reactions contained roughly 200 ng DNA, corresponding to tens of thousands of T cell genomes. Produced via immunoSEQ multiplex PCR; TCRdb's table is partial and in-frame only. The table shows 2.5 million or so clones, with 90% to 95% occurring only once. Study-level findings and limits: Estimated richness values were generally larger in naive subsets than in memory subsets. Sampling used blood alone; tissue repertoires probably differ.

For this clone: What it binds is unknown.

The CDR3 spans 15 residues. V gave up 6 bases and J gave up 0 bases, with 12 bases separating them. The germline gives CDR1 MDHEN, CDR2 SYDVKM. The rearrangement joins TRBV28 to TRBJ1-3, with a tentative D call TRBD1 (6 bases). Material for sequencing was naive CD4+ T cells sorted from blood. Subset: CD45RA+ positively selected. This sequence was found in a young man in good health. The CDR3 sequence is CASRDSYDSGNTIYF. DNA of the CDR3: TGTGCCAGCAGGGACAGTTATGACTCTGGAAACACCATATATTTT.